These 2 T cell receptor beta chains were sequenced from one sample in a study of blood T cell repertoires in COVID-19. Repertoires were generated with immunoSEQ multiplex PCR, while TCRdb's copy carries only in-frame clones and drops some. The sample has some 200,000 clones, around 82% seen once. Sequenced input: peripheral blood. All receptors come from a woman aged 70-85 years with acute or convalescent COVID-19.

This clone was seen only once. The chain combines TRBV5-1 with TRBJ2-7; 9 bases match TRBD1. The CDR3 covers 13 residues. CDR1 SGHRS and CDR2 YFSETQ come from the germline V gene. The trim removed 3 bases at V and 12 bases at J, leaving 10 bases unmatched. CDR3 nucleotides: TGCGCCAGCAGCTCCACCGGGACAGGGCATCCGTACTTC. As protein: CASSSTGTGHPYF.

The chain has TRBV5-5 and TRBJ1-2; 7 positions match TRBD1. V was clipped by 3 bases and J by 7 bases; unmatched bases: 15. The CDR3 loop spans 16 amino acids. Germline-derived CDR1 and CDR2 are SGHKS and YYEKEE (reference sequence). The CDR3 sequence: CASSSQGSRDSSGYTF. In DNA, the CDR3 is TGTGCCAGCAGCTCACAGGGGTCCCGGGACTCTAGTGGCTACACCTTC.